Listed below are T cell receptor beta chains from one sample, sequenced in a study of blood T cell repertoires in COVID-19. Only in-frame clones appear in the TCRdb table, and some are missing; sequencing was by immunoSEQ multiplex PCR. The sample lists fewer than 100,000 clones, approximately 85% occurring once. Sequenced: peripheral blood. Receptors originate from a human donor in a cohort sampled during active COVID-19. CDR3s include the opening cysteine and the closing phenylalanine or tryptophan. The D gene is left open where the match is weak. The size of a clone is reported for some rows only, either as once, few or many, or as a class for expanded clones.

cdr3_length j_call v_call d_call clone_size cdr3_aa cdr3_nt
14 TRBJ1-2 TRBV3-1/TRBV3-2 - large CASRTTGSNYGYTF TGTGCCAGCAGAACGACTGGAAGTAACTATGGCTACACCTTC
14 TRBJ1-1 TRBV28 TRBD1 few CASSLQGALSEAFF TGTGCCAGCAGTTTACAGGGGGCGCTCTCTGAAGCTTTCTTT
14 TRBJ2-7 TRBV27 TRBD2 - CASSPSGGAYEQYF TGTGCCAGCAGCCCTAGCGGGGGGGCCTACGAGCAGTACTTC
15 TRBJ1-2 TRBV7-9 - - CASSLGDIANYGYTF TGTGCCAGCAGCTTAGGGGACATAGCTAACTATGGCTACACCTTC
13 TRBJ2-4 TRBV5-1 TRBD1 - CASSETGKNIQYF TGCGCCAGCAGCGAGACAGGGAAAAACATTCAGTACTTC
17 TRBJ2-6 TRBV7-6 TRBD1 - CASSRDRGRAGANVLTF TGTGCCAGCAGCCGCGACAGGGGGCGCGCTGGGGCCAACGTCCTGACTTTC
16 TRBJ1-2 TRBV7-9 TRBD1 - CASSFVGDRGDYGYTF TGTGCCAGCAGCTTCGTGGGGGACAGGGGGGACTATGGCTACACCTTC
17 TRBJ2-1 TRBV18 TRBD1 - CASSPTGTGGPYNEQFF TGTGCCAGCTCACCAACCGGGACAGGGGGCCCCTACAATGAGCAGTTCTTC
13 TRBJ1-2 TRBV27 - - CASSAQGFDGYTF TGTGCCAGCAGTGCCCAGGGGTTTGATGGCTACACCTTC
15 TRBJ1-2 TRBV15 - - CATSRARDLNYGYTF TGTGCCACCAGCAGAGCCAGGGATCTTAACTATGGCTACACCTTC
18 TRBJ1-2 TRBV5-5 - - CASRFDLTGYSLFSGYTF TGTGCCAGCAGGTTCGACCTGACAGGATACTCCCTCTTCAGTGGCTACACCTTC
11 TRBJ1-2 TRBV29-1 - - CSVDSPYGYTF TGCAGCGTTGACTCCCCTTATGGCTACACCTTC
14 TRBJ1-2 TRBV6-5 - - CASSWGGPKYGYTF TGTGCCAGCAGTTGGGGGGGACCGAAATATGGCTACACCTTC
16 TRBJ2-3 TRBV7-3 TRBD2 - CASSMTSGGYTDTQYF TGTGCCAGCAGCATGACTAGCGGGGGGTACACAGATACGCAGTATTTT
16 TRBJ2-7 TRBV9 TRBD1 - CASSAAGTGGIYEQYF TGTGCCAGCAGCGCAGCCGGGACAGGGGGCATCTACGAGCAGTACTTC
14 TRBJ2-7 TRBV19 TRBD1 - CASSIGTGFYEQYF TGTGCCAGTAGTATCGGGACAGGGTTCTACGAGCAGTACTTC
16 TRBJ1-1 TRBV3-1/TRBV3-2 TRBD1 - CASSLGPYRGATEAFF TGTGCCAGCAGCCTAGGACCCTACAGGGGTGCCACTGAAGCTTTCTTT
13 TRBJ2-1 TRBV5-1 TRBD2 - CASSLARGDEQFF TGCGCCAGCAGCTTGGCCCGGGGGGATGAGCAGTTCTTC
15 TRBJ1-6 TRBV5-5 - - CASSLDYTYNSPLHF TGTGCCAGCAGCTTGGATTACACCTATAATTCACCCCTCCACTTT
13 TRBJ1-6 TRBV2 - - CASSETQDSPLHF TGTGCCAGCAGTGAGACACAAGATTCACCCCTCCACTTT
15 TRBJ1-2 TRBV2 TRBD1 - CASRPGTGGADGYTF TGTGCCAGCCGTCCCGGGACAGGGGGCGCGGATGGCTACACCTTC
17 TRBJ1-5 TRBV5-5 TRBD1 - CASSPTGAADSNQPQHF TGTGCCAGCAGCCCCACAGGGGCCGCCGATAGCAATCAGCCCCAGCATTTT
14 TRBJ2-3 TRBV4-1 - once CASSQVSPVDTQYF TGCGCCAGCAGCCAAGTATCCCCAGTGGATACGCAGTATTTT
12 TRBJ2-7 TRBV29-1 TRBD2 - CSVLGGSGEQYF TGCAGCGTCCTGGGGGGGTCGGGTGAGCAGTACTTC
13 TRBJ2-7 TRBV6-6 - - CASSSQPGNEQYF TGTGCCAGCAGTTCCCAGCCGGGGAACGAGCAGTACTTC
15 TRBJ1-1 TRBV11-3 - - CASSTRTARNAEAFF TGTGCCAGCAGCACCCGGACAGCTAGAAACGCTGAAGCTTTCTTT
14 TRBJ1-1 TRBV15 - - CATSSRRGNTEAFF TGTGCCACCAGCAGCCGGAGGGGGAACACTGAAGCTTTCTTT
13 TRBJ2-3 TRBV28 - - CATTGTGHDTQYF TGTGCCACAACAGGGACCGGACATGATACGCAGTATTTT
13 TRBJ2-7 TRBV13 TRBD1 - CASSPGQGYEQYF TGTGCCAGCAGCCCGGGACAGGGCTACGAGCAGTACTTC
17 TRBJ1-5 TRBV27 - few CASSLSWGPNSNQPQHF TGTGCCAGCAGTTTGTCGTGGGGCCCCAATAGCAATCAGCCCCAGCATTTT
16 TRBJ2-5 TRBV10-2 TRBD1 - CASSESGQPLQETQYF TGCGCCAGCAGTGAGTCGGGACAGCCGTTACAAGAGACCCAGTACTTC
13 TRBJ2-1 TRBV14 - - CASSQVTAGEQFF TGTGCCAGCAGCCAAGTAACGGCGGGTGAGCAGTTCTTC
18 TRBJ2-3 TRBV5-3 TRBD2 - CARSLDTSGGGTQDTQYF TGTGCCAGAAGCTTGGACACTAGCGGGGGAGGTACGCAGGATACGCAGTATTTT
17 TRBJ2-7 TRBV7-8 - - CASSSLGGTPNSYEQYF TGTGCCAGCAGCTCCCTCGGTGGGACACCCAACTCCTACGAGCAGTACTTC
13 TRBJ1-6 TRBV11-3 - - CASSPGLNSPLHF TGTGCCAGCAGCCCTGGACTAAATTCACCCCTCCACTTT
13 TRBJ2-2 TRBV4-1 - - CASSPKNTGELFF TGCGCCAGCAGCCCAAAGAACACCGGGGAGCTGTTTTTT
14 TRBJ1-1 TRBV27 TRBD1 - CASTSGTGNTEAFF TGTGCCAGCACTTCTGGGACAGGGAACACTGAAGCTTTCTTT
13 TRBJ2-7 TRBV7-3 - - CASSLTASYEQYF TGTGCCAGCTCGTTGACGGCTAGCTACGAGCAGTACTTC
13 TRBJ1-1 TRBV5-1 - few CASSFELNTEAFF TGCGCCAGCAGCTTCGAGCTGAACACTGAAGCTTTCTTT
16 TRBJ1-5 TRBV18 - - CASSFGVPWGNQPQHF TGTGCCAGCTCTTTCGGGGTACCCTGGGGCAATCAGCCCCAGCATTTT
14 TRBJ1-5 TRBV7-9 - - CASSLVDGNQPQHF TGTGCCAGCAGCTTAGTTGACGGGAATCAGCCCCAGCATTTT
14 TRBJ1-1 TRBV18 - - CASSPPTRDTEAFF TGTGCCAGCTCACCACCGACCAGGGACACTGAAGCTTTCTTT
16 TRBJ2-1 TRBV28 - - CASSLSQISSYNEQFF TGTGCCAGCAGTTTATCCCAGATCAGCTCCTACAATGAGCAGTTCTTC
17 TRBJ2-4 TRBV5-6 - - CASIWFRTAPPWYIQYF TGTGCCAGTATTTGGTTCCGGACAGCTCCTCCCTGGTACATTCAGTACTTC
14 TRBJ2-5 TRBV7-2 - - CASSSPGAVRTQYF TGTGCCAGCAGCTCCCCTGGGGCCGTAAGGACCCAGTACTTC
15 TRBJ2-5 TRBV6-5 - - CASSRGTRGLETQYF TGTGCCAGCAGTAGGGGGACCCGCGGGCTAGAGACCCAGTACTTC
13 TRBJ2-5 TRBV11-2 - - CASSLAGSETQYF TGTGCCAGCAGCTTAGCTGGCTCGGAGACCCAGTACTTC
15 TRBJ2-5 TRBV7-2 - - CASSASSAMGETQYF TGTGCCAGCAGCGCCTCTAGCGCTATGGGAGAGACCCAGTACTTC
14 TRBJ1-2 TRBV19 - once CASSKPGTNYGYTF TGTGCCAGTAGTAAACCGGGGACTAACTATGGCTACACCTTC
13 TRBJ2-7 TRBV12-3/TRBV12-4 - - CASSPLGQTEQYF TGTGCCAGCAGTCCGCTCGGACAGACCGAGCAGTACTTC
13 TRBJ1-2 TRBV5-6 TRBD1 - CASSLDRGYGYTF TGTGCCAGCAGCTTAGACAGGGGCTATGGCTACACCTTC
15 TRBJ2-7 TRBV27 - - CASSLAPTGSYEQYF TGTGCCAGCAGTCTCGCCCCGACAGGTTCCTACGAGCAGTACTTC
14 TRBJ2-7 TRBV5-1 TRBD1 - CASSLEGQGREQYF TGCGCCAGCAGCTTGGAGGGACAGGGTCGCGAGCAGTACTTC
16 TRBJ1-5 TRBV15 TRBD1 - CATSREDRGRHQPQHF TGTGCCACCAGCAGAGAAGACAGGGGGCGTCATCAGCCCCAGCATTTT
14 TRBJ2-1 TRBV18 TRBD2 - CASSGTSQSNEQFF TGTGCCAGCTCGGGGACTAGTCAAAGTAATGAGCAGTTCTTC
15 TRBJ2-3 TRBV5-1 - - CASSFGGASTDTQYF TGCGCCAGCAGCTTTGGAGGGGCCAGCACAGATACGCAGTATTTT
11 TRBJ2-7 TRBV20-1 TRBD2 - CSAKTGLADPF TGCAGTGCTAAAACGGGACTAGCGGATCCTTTC